The 26 T cell receptor beta chains given below trace back to one sample, sequenced in a study of blood T cell repertoires in COVID-19. Libraries were prepared by immunoSEQ multiplex PCR; TCRdb keeps only in-frame clonotypes and omits some of them. The sample shows tens of thousands of clones, over 80% of them seen only once. The sequenced material came from peripheral blood. These receptors all stem from a man in his forties with COVID-19, enrolled during active disease.

J is TRBJ2-3 and V is TRBV27, with 8 nucleotides matching TRBD2. The ends lost 8 bases at V and 1 base at J; junction bases unmatched: 11. There are 16 residues in the CDR3. Looked up from germline, CDR1 is MNHEY and CDR2 is SMNVEV (reference sequence). Here the CDR3 reads CASGTRPTVGTDTQYF. The CDR3 bases are TGTGCCAGCGGGACTAGGCCCACGGTCGGCACAGATACGCAGTATTTT.

This chain connects TRBV28 to TRBJ1-6, with D unresolved. CDR3 size: 13 residues. With 5 bases removed from V and 9 bases from J, the gap between germline ends came to 11 bases. Germline V gene data show CDR1 as MDHEN and CDR2 as SYDVKM. CDR3 amino acids: CASSQNPGSPLHF. CDR3 DNA: TGTGCCAGCAGTCAAAATCCCGGTTCACCCCTCCACTTT.

J is TRBJ1-4 and V is TRBV11-2; D possibly corresponds to TRBD1 (5 bases). The CDR3 contains 14 residues. The V end lost 5 bases, the J end lost 5 bases, and 12 bases lay between the germline ends. Looked up from germline, CDR1 is SGHAT and CDR2 is FQNNGV. This CDR3 reads CASSPGGRNEKLFF. The CDR3, as DNA: TGTGCCAGCAGCCCCGGGGGGAGGAATGAAAAACTGTTTTTT. Filled out from reference TRBV11-2 and TRBJ1-4, the complete variable domain reads EAGVAQSPRYKIIEKRQSVAFWCNPISGHATLYWYQQILGQGPKLLIQFQNNGVVDDSQLPKDRFSAERLKGVDSTLKIQPAKLEDSAVYLCASSPGGRNEKLFFGSGTQLSVL.

V is TRBV12-5 and J is TRBJ1-6; D not certain. The V and J ends lost 0 bases and 7 bases respectively, with 13 bases between them. Germline values: CDR1 LGHNT, CDR2 FRNRAP. This CDR3 comprises 16 residues. The CDR3 reads CASGLVEYSRNSPLHF. The CDR3 region has the DNA TGTGCTAGTGGTTTGGTAGAGTACAGCAGGAATTCACCCCTCCACTTT.

Here the CDR3 reads CASSEANPGDPQHF. For the CDR3, the DNA is TGTGCCAGCAGTGAAGCAAATCCGGGGGACCCTCAGCATTTT. The chain recombines TRBV6-1 with TRBJ1-5, with D possibly TRBD1 on 5 matching bases. CDR1 is MNHNS and CDR2 is SASEGT in the germline V gene. This CDR3 spans 14 amino acids. Between the trimmed V and J ends, which lost 0 bases and 13 bases, there was a span of 16 bases.

The chain combines TRBV7-9 with TRBJ2-3; TRBD1 matches at 10 bases. The CDR3 extends over 14 amino acids. After removal of 5 bases from V and 4 bases from J, the junction contained 3 bases not matched to a gene. CDR1 SEHNR and CDR2 FQNEAQ come from the germline V gene (reference sequence). The chain's CDR3 is CASSQTGGADTQYF. The CDR3 coding sequence is TGTGCCAGCAGCCAGACAGGGGGCGCAGATACGCAGTATTTT.

The chain joins TRBV7-9 to TRBJ1-3; D might be TRBD1 (6 bases). Germline V gene lookup returns CDR1 SEHNR and CDR2 FQNEAQ (reference sequence). V lost 1 base and J 3 bases, leaving 10 bases between the germline ends. The CDR3 consists of 15 residues. The CDR3 coding sequence is TGTGCCAGCAGCTTAGACAGGGCAGTTGGAAACACCATATATTTT. It translates to CASSLDRAVGNTIYF.

This chain uses TRBV2 with TRBJ1-2; maybe TRBD1 (5 bases). The CDR3 consists of 14 residues. V was pared by 0 bases and J by 3 bases, with 8 bases between. CDR1 is SNHLY, CDR2 FYNNEI, per germline. CDR3 sequence: CASSEAGADYGYTF. The CDR3 coding sequence is TGTGCCAGCAGTGAAGCAGGGGCCGACTATGGCTACACCTTC.

This clone showed up just once. The chain couples TRBV12-1 to TRBJ2-3; the table's D gene call, TRBD2, was not cross checked with the DNA. TRBV12-1 is deemed a pseudogene. The CDR3 runs to 15 residues. The CDR3 here is CASSRAGGSTDTQYF. CDR3 coding DNA: TGTGCCAGCTCCCGGGCGGGGGGGAGCACAGATACGCAGTATTTT.

This rearrangement joins TRBV10-2 to TRBJ1-1, with D unclear. V lost 6 bases to trimming and J lost 3 bases, with 14 bases between them. This CDR3 has 14 residues. The germline V gene encodes CDR1 WSHSY and CDR2 SAAADI. CDR3 amino acids: CASRPFGRDTEAFF. The CDR3 DNA reads TGCGCCAGCAGACCCTTCGGGCGGGACACTGAAGCTTTCTTT.

This clone was counted a few times. The V and J genes are TRBV7-8 and TRBJ1-1; tentatively, D is TRBD1 (6 bases). The length of the CDR3 is 14 residues. Germline V gene data show CDR1 as SGHVS and CDR2 as FQNEAQ. Trimming left V 5 bases short and J 0 bases short, with 10 bases between. The CDR3, as DNA: TGTGCCAGCAGCCTGGACAGCATGAACACTGAAGCTTTCTTT. It translates to CASSLDSMNTEAFF.

This clone was counted a few times. The chain joins TRBV5-6 to TRBJ1-3; D might be TRBD1 (6 bases). CDR1 and CDR2 from the germline V gene are SGHDT and YYEEEE. Trimming shortened V by 3 bases and J by 0 bases, and 7 bases separated the two germline ends. The CDR3 extends over 14 amino acids. CDR3 nucleotides: TGTGCCAGCAGCTACAGGGACTCTGGAAACACCATATATTTT. Protein sequence: CASSYRDSGNTIYF.

The chain couples TRBV5-5 to TRBJ1-4; 8 nucleotides line up with TRBD1. The V gene end was trimmed by 2 bases and the J gene end by 5 bases; junction bases not matched to a gene: 5. The germline V gene encodes CDR1 SGHKS and CDR2 YYEKEE (reference sequence). The CDR3 has 15 residues. In DNA form, the CDR3 reads TGTGCCAGCAGCTTCCGGACAGGGCGAAATGAAAAACTGTTTTTT. Its protein product is CASSFRTGRNEKLFF.

The chain employs TRBV15 and TRBJ1-2; possibly TRBD1 for D (6 bases). The germline V gene has CDR1 LNHNV and CDR2 YYDKDF (reference sequence). The CDR3 sequence is 14 residues long. V was clipped by 5 bases and J by 4 bases, with 14 bases between them. DNA for the CDR3: TGTGCCACCAGCCGAAACTCGGACAGCTATGGCTACACCTTC. This gives the protein CATSRNSDSYGYTF.

V and J are TRBV28 and TRBJ1-5; possible D gene TRBD1, 5 bases. Per germline, CDR1 MDHEN and CDR2 SYDVKM. V was shortened by 2 bases and J by 0 bases, with 11 bases between the two germline ends. This CDR3 has 16 residues. The CDR3 bases are TGTGCCAGCAGTTTAGGGGGGACTTATAGCAATCAGCCCCAGCATTTT. Translation: CASSLGGTYSNQPQHF. Full variable domain (outside the CDR3, taken from reference TRBV28 and TRBJ1-5): DVKVTQSSRYLVKRTGEKVFLECVQDMDHENMFWYRQDPGLGLRLIYFSYDVKMKEKGDIPEGYSVSREKKERFSLILESASTNQTSMYLCASSLGGTYSNQPQHFGDGTRLSIL.

V is TRBV4-1 and J is TRBJ2-5, with a weak D call TRBD1 (6 bases). V dropped 0 bases and J dropped 6 bases, with 17 bases sitting between them. The CDR3 is made up of 16 amino acids. Looked up from germline, CDR1 is MGHRA and CDR2 is YSYEKL. The CDR3 loop is CASSQEGAETKKTQYF. DNA for the CDR3: TGCGCCAGCAGCCAAGAGGGGGCAGAGACTAAAAAGACCCAGTACTTC.

This clone was seen only once. The chain recombines TRBV7-6 with TRBJ2-7, with 9 bases that match TRBD1. CDR1 is SGHVS and CDR2 is FNYEAQ in the germline V gene. The CDR3 length is 11 residues. V lost 3 bases and J lost 11; bases outside the gene matches: 2. The chain's CDR3 is CASSLGQGKYF. The CDR3 DNA sequence: TGTGCCAGCAGCTTGGGACAGGGAAAGTACTTC.

The CDR3 spells CASRTPGTSIEQYF. In nucleotides, the CDR3 is TGTGCCAGCAGAACTCCCGGGACTAGCATCGAGCAGTACTTC. The genes are TRBV6-5 and TRBJ2-7, with 9 bases matching TRBD2. The ends lost 6 bases at V and 6 bases at J; junction bases unmatched: 9. CDR1 MNHEY and CDR2 SVGAGI come from the germline V gene. The CDR3 has 14 residues.

The CDR3 nucleotides read TGTGCCAGCAGCCAAGGCTGGGGGCTCCAAGAGACCCAGTACTTC. It translates to CASSQGWGLQETQYF. The chain carries TRBV3-1 (or the pseudogene TRBV3-2) and TRBJ2-5; D might be TRBD1 (6 bases). The CDR3 consists of 15 residues. Trimming left V 1 base short and J 1 base short, with 10 bases between. Germline-derived CDR1 and CDR2 are LGHDT and YNNKEL (reference sequence).

The rearrangement links TRBV5-4 to TRBJ2-5, with 12 bases that match TRBD1. The length of the CDR3 is 16 residues. The germline V gene has CDR1 SGHNT and CDR2 YYREEE (reference sequence). Unmatched junction bases numbered 5, after V lost 0 bases and J lost 5 bases. The CDR3: CASSLGGQGAGETQYF. The DNA of the CDR3 is TGTGCCAGCAGCTTGGGGGGACAGGGGGCCGGGGAGACCCAGTACTTC.

This sequence joins TRBV19 and TRBJ1-4; no clear D. The germline V gene encodes CDR1 LNHDA and CDR2 SQIVND (reference sequence). With 5 bases removed from V and 6 bases from J, the gap between germline ends came to 10 bases. CDR3 length: 13 amino acids. CDR3 DNA sequence: TGTGCCAGTAGTGTCCTCGTTCATGAAAAACTGTTTTTT. It specifies CASSVLVHEKLFF. Looking up the rest from reference TRBV19 and TRBJ1-4 gives the full variable domain: DGGITQSPKYLFRKEGQNVTLSCEQNLNHDAMYWYRQDPGQGLRLIYYSQIVNDFQKGDIAEGYSVSREKKESFPLTVTSAQKNPTAFYLCASSVLVHEKLFFGSGTQLSVL.

The J gene is TRBJ2-1, the V gene TRBV28, with 8 bases aligning to TRBD1. Germline-derived CDR1 and CDR2 are MDHEN and SYDVKM. The V and J ends lost 6 bases and 5 bases, in that order; junction bases with no gene match: 9. CDR3 length: 15 residues. Here the CDR3 reads CASSLDREINNEQFF. CDR3 nucleotides: TGTGCCAGCAGCCTGGACAGGGAAATCAACAATGAGCAGTTCTTC.

CDR3 coding DNA: TGTGCCAGCAGCTTAACCGGACTCCCAGTGGGCGAGCAGTACTTC. It yields the protein CASSLTGLPVGEQYF. The rearrangement links TRBV7-2 to TRBJ2-7; TRBD2 might be the D (5 bases). The CDR3 consists of 15 residues. Germline-derived CDR1 and CDR2 are SGHTA and FQGNSA. V gave up 2 bases and J gave up 6 bases, with 17 bases separating them.

The chain is built from TRBV11-2 and TRBJ2-2, with a tentative D call TRBD1 (6 bases). This CDR3 contains 14 residues. CDR1 and CDR2 (germline): SGHAT, FQNNGV. The V gene lost 5 bases and the J gene lost 7 bases, with 14 bases spanning the gap. CDR3 region: CASSPQGWDGELFF. The CDR3 DNA follows: TGTGCCAGCAGCCCCCAGGGGTGGGACGGGGAGCTGTTTTTT.

J is TRBJ2-2 and V is TRBV6-6, with TRBD2 as a possible D gene (5 bases). CDR1 MNHNY and CDR2 SVGAGI come from the germline V gene (reference sequence). There are 14 residues in the CDR3. V lost 7 bases and J 4 bases, leaving 13 bases between the germline ends. CDR3 DNA: TGTGCCAGCATTCCGGGGATAGGCACCGGGGAGCTGTTTTTT. Protein sequence: CASIPGIGTGELFF.

The V and J genes are TRBV25-1 and TRBJ1-3; D is perhaps TRBD1 (5 bases). The germline gives CDR1 MGHDK, CDR2 SYGVNS. The CDR3 spans 12 residues. The V gene lost 8 bases and the J gene lost 6 bases, with 11 bases spanning the gap. In DNA form, the CDR3 reads TGTGCCAGCGTAGACAGCTTAAACACCATATATTTT. Amino acid sequence: CASVDSLNTIYF.